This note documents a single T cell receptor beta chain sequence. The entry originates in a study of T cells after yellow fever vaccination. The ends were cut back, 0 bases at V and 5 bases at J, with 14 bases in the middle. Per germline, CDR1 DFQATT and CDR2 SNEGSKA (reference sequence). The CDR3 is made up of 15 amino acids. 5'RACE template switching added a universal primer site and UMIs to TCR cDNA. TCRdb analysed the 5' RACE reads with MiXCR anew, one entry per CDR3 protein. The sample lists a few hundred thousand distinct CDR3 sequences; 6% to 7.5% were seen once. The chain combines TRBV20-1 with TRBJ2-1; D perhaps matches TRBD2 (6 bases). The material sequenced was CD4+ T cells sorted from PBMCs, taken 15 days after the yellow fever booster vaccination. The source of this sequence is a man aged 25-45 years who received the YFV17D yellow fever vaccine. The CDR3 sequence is CSARDPGRTDNEQFF. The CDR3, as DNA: TGCAGTGCTAGAGATCCCGGGAGAACCGACAATGAGCAGTTCTTC.